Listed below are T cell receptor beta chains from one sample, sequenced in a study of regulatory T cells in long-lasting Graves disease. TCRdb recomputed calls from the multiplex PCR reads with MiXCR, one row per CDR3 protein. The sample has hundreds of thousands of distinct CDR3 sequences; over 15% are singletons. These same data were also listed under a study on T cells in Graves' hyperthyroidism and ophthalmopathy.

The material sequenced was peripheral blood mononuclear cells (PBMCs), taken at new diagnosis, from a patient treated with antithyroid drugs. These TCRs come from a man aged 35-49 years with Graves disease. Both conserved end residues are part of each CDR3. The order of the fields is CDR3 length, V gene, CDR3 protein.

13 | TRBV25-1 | CASSGGRDQPQHF
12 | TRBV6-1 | CASSDGYNEQFF
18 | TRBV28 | CASTGRGTTSGYADTQYF
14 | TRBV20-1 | CSASGPLVKDTQYF
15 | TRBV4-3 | CASSQEPGRGEKLFF
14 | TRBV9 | CASSVGGQQTEAFF
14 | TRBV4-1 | CASSQAQRTGELFF
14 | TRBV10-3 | CAISGRTESYGYTF
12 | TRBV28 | CVTLNPYNEQFF
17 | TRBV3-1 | CASSQVLGDSYSSEQYF
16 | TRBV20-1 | CSASWVAGGRTGELFF
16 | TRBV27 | CASSLSWQAMYNEQFF
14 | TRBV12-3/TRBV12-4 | CASSTSGGSDTQYF
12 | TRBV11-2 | CASSLEAGGPFF
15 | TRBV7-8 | CASSLQLAPTGELFF
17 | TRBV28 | CASSLYPGGPYNSPLHF
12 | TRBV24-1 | CATSESNQPQHF
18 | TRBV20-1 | CSARDPGTGKGSYNEQFF
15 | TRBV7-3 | CASSFSAGQYDTQYF
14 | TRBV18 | CASSPRIGGHEQYF
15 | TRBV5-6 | CASSTLAGGRETQYF
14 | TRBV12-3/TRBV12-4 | CASSDTGGRETQYF
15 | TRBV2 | CASSEARTGSNIQYF
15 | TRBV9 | CASSVGTTYNSPLHF
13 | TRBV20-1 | CSVARQLENEQFF
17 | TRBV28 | CASSQTHPGTGVEKLFF
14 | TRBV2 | CASRGQVSGNTIYF
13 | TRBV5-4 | CASGLGTVETQYF
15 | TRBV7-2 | CASSLITGGLETQYF
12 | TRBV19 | CASSIRDEKLFF
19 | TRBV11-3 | CASSLDKAGGESSYNEQFF
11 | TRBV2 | CASSGQGSAFF
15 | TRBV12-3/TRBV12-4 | CASSQDRGRMDTIYF
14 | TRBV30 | CAWSTAAAKNIQYF
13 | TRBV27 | CASSFSTVGEQYF
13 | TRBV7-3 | CASRGGGEETQYF
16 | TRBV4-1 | CASSLPNVGGSSPLHF
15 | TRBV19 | CASSIIQNAYNEQFF
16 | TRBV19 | CASSILTGLSNQPQHF
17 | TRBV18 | CASSPLAGHSGANVLTF
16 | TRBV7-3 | CASSYGQPSGANVLTF